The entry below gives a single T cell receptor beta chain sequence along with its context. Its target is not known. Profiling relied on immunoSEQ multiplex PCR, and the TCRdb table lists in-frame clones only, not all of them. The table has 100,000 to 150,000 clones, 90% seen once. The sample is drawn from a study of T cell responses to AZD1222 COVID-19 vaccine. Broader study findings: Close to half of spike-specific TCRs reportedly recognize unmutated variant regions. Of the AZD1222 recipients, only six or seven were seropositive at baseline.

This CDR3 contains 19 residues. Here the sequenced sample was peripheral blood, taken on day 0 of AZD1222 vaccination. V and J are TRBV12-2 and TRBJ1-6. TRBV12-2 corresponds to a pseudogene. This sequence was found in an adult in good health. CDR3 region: CASRLAGGQVVRYNSPLHF. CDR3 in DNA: TGTGCAAGTCGCTTAGCGGGGGGTCAGGTCGTTCGGTATAATTCACCCCTCCACTTT.